The 8 T cell receptor beta chains given below trace back to one sample, sequenced in a study of blood T cell repertoires in COVID-19. The assay was immunoSEQ multiplex PCR, and TCRdb's table has in-frame clones only and misses some. The data contain about 250,000 clones, about 87% of them singletons. Specimen: PBMCs or T cells enriched from blood (not recorded which). These receptors were collected from a woman in her forties or fifties who had recovered from COVID-19.

The chain couples TRBV7-9 to TRBJ1-2; D is possibly TRBD1 (6 bases). V gave up 5 bases and J gave up 0 bases, with 19 bases separating them. The CDR3 loop spans 17 amino acids. Germline CDR1 and CDR2: SEHNR and FQNEAQ (reference sequence). The CDR3 spells CASSDTSGTPANYGYTF. CDR3 nucleotides: TGTGCCAGCAGCGATACTTCGGGGACACCAGCTAACTATGGCTACACCTTC.

The chain couples TRBV20-1 to TRBJ1-2; D is perhaps TRBD1 (6 bases). Germline assignment: CDR1 DFQATT and CDR2 SNEGSKA (reference sequence). There are 14 residues in the CDR3. V lost 3 bases to trimming and J lost 8 bases, with 19 bases between them. CDR3: CSASKGEGGRGYTF. The CDR3 bases are TGCAGTGCTAGTAAGGGCGAAGGGGGTAGGGGCTACACCTTC.

J is TRBJ2-3 and V is TRBV5-5; 9 bases are a match to TRBD2. Trimming removed 4 bases from V and 6 bases from J; junction bases left unmatched: 9. This CDR3 has 15 residues. The germline V gene encodes CDR1 SGHKS and CDR2 YYEKEE (reference sequence). This chain's CDR3 is CASSPGLAELDTQYF. CDR3 sequence (DNA): TGTGCCAGCAGCCCGGGACTAGCCGAACTTGATACGCAGTATTTT.

The rearrangement uses TRBV5-1 and TRBJ2-3; TRBD1 is a possible D gene (6 bases). The germline CDR1 and CDR2 sequences are SGHRS and YFSETQ. Trimming removed 3 bases from V and 2 bases from J, with 16 bases in between. The CDR3 is 16 amino acids. The CDR3 protein is CASSWAGTLATDTQYF. DNA of the CDR3: TGCGCCAGCAGCTGGGCCGGGACATTAGCCACAGATACGCAGTATTTT.

V and J are TRBV5-4 and TRBJ1-3; possibly TRBD1 for D (5 bases). CDR3 size: 15 residues. V lost 3 bases and J 0 bases, leaving 10 bases between the germline ends. CDR1 and CDR2 (germline): SGHNT, YYREEE (reference sequence). The CDR3 here is CASSSGQRSGNTIYF. DNA of the CDR3: TGTGCCAGCAGCTCCGGACAACGCTCTGGAAACACCATATATTTT.

The gene calls are TRBV27 and TRBJ2-2, with D possibly TRBD2 on 6 matching bases. This CDR3 region has 18 residues. From germline, CDR1 is MNHEY and CDR2 SMNVEV (reference sequence). V was cut by 4 bases and J by 3 bases, with 21 bases left in between. This chain's CDR3 is CASSSRFLGGAHTGELFF. CDR3 DNA sequence: TGTGCCAGCAGTTCTCGATTTCTTGGCGGGGCACACACCGGGGAGCTGTTTTTT.

This chain connects TRBV7-2 to TRBJ1-1; no reliable D call. Germline V lookup: CDR1 SGHTA, CDR2 FQGNSA. The CDR3 covers 13 residues. V lost 5 bases and J lost 0, with 7 bases in between. CDR3 DNA: TGTGCCAGCAGCCCGAACTTGAACACTGAAGCTTTCTTT. Protein: CASSPNLNTEAFF.

The rearrangement links TRBV2 to TRBJ2-3, with a tentative D call TRBD1 (6 bases). V was shortened by 6 bases and J by 4 bases, with 17 bases between the two germline ends. This CDR3 region has 15 residues. CDR1 is SNHLY and CDR2 is FYNNEI in the germline V gene. DNA of the CDR3: TGTGCCAGCAGGAGACAGGACCTAAGGGCAGATACGCAGTATTTT. Its protein product is CASRRQDLRADTQYF.